Listed below are T cell receptor beta chains from one sample, sequenced in a study of immune characterization of retroperitoneal liposarcoma. Via MiXCR, TCRdb re-called the PCR reads, giving one row per CDR3 protein. This table holds some 10,000 distinct CDR3 sequences, roughly 30% found once. The sequenced sample consisted of tumor tissue. Source of these receptors: a female donor with retroperitoneal liposarcoma. Each CDR3 is given with its conserved first and last residue. The D gene is left open where the match is weak. Where a row states a size, it is once, few, many or the class of an expanded clone; other rows omit it.

clone_size | j_call | d_call | v_call | cdr3_nt | cdr3_aa
- | TRBJ2-7 | - | TRBV14 | TGTGCCAGCAGCCACTGGACTACCCAATACAATGAGCAGTACTTC | CASSHWTTQYNEQYF
- | TRBJ2-1 | TRBD1 | TRBV7-2 | TGTGCCAGCAGCGACGCGGGACAGGCCTTCAATGAGCAGTTCTTC | CASSDAGQAFNEQFF
few | TRBJ1-1 | - | TRBV7-6 | TGTGCCAGCAGTTACCTCGGGGGGAACACTGAAGCTTTCTTT | CASSYLGGNTEAFF
few | TRBJ2-1 | - | TRBV28 | TGTGCCAGCACTCTAGGATCCCTGACAAATGAGCAGTTCTTC | CASTLGSLTNEQFF
once | TRBJ2-5 | - | TRBV11-2 | TGTGCCAGCAGCTTAGTTCCAGGGCGAGGAGAGACCCAGTACTTC | CASSLVPGRGETQYF
many | TRBJ2-2 | - | TRBV6-5 | TGTGCCAGCAGTTACTCGGGGAATGCCGGGGAGCTGTTTTTT | CASSYSGNAGELFF
- | TRBJ2-5 | - | TRBV4-3 | TGCGCCAGCAGCCAATCTTACAATGAGCAGTACTTC | CASSQSYNEQYF
- | TRBJ1-5 | - | TRBV7-2 | TGTGCCAGCAGCCCGAATCGGAGCAATCAGCCCCAGCATTTT | CASSPNRSNQPQHF
few | TRBJ2-1 | - | TRBV10-3 | TGTGCCATCAGTAATATTGCGATCTACGAGCAGTTCTTC | CAISNIAIYEQFF
- | TRBJ2-1 | - | TRBV6-1 | TGTGCCACCGGGGGGACGGGGGGCTCCTACGAGCAGTTCTTC | CATGGTGGSYEQFF
- | TRBJ2-7 | - | TRBV6-6 | TGTGCCAGCAGTTACACGGGCCACGAGCAGTACTTC | CASSYTGHEQYF
- | TRBJ1-4 | - | TRBV25-1 | TGTGCCAGCAGTGAATGTGCAACTAATGAAAAACTGTTTTTT | CASSECATNEKLFF
- | TRBJ2-5 | - | TRBV6-5 | TGTGCCAGCAGTTACGGATATTTAGGGGAGACCCAGTACTTC | CASSYGYLGETQYF
- | TRBJ2-3 | - | TRBV10-3 | TGTGCCATCAGTGAGAGTCTAGGGAACACAGATACGCAGTATTTT | CAISESLGNTDTQYF
many | TRBJ1-1 | - | TRBV7-8 | TGTGCCAGCAGCCCCCAGGGCGGGGTGAACACTGAAGCTTTCTTT | CASSPQGGVNTEAFF
few | TRBJ2-7 | - | TRBV7-9 | TGTGCCAGCAGCTTAGTTTCCTACAATGAGCAGTACTTC | CASSLVSYNEQYF
many | TRBJ2-1 | - | TRBV7-3 | TGTGCCAGCAGCACGGGGGCAGGGAACGAGCAGTTCTTC | CASSTGAGNEQFF
medium-sized | TRBJ2-7 | TRBD2 | TRBV7-8 | TGTGCCAGCAGCTTAGGGACTAGCGGGACCTACGAGCAGTACTTC | CASSLGTSGTYEQYF
many | TRBJ2-1 | - | TRBV6-6 | TGTGCCAGCAGTTACCGACGCACGGGGGTGCCCCAGTTCTTC | CASSYRRTGVPQFF
- | TRBJ2-1 | TRBD2 | TRBV12-3/TRBV12-4 | TGTGCCAGCAGGGGTAGCGGGAGGGGTGAGCAGTTCTTC | CASRGSGRGEQFF
medium-sized | TRBJ2-5 | - | TRBV7-8 | TGTGCCAGCAGCAGTTCGGGAGAGACCCAGTACTTC | CASSSSGETQYF
medium-sized | TRBJ2-6 | - | TRBV6-1 | TGTGCCAGCAGTGAAGAGGGTAGGGCTGGGGCCAACGTCCTGACTTTC | CASSEEGRAGANVLTF
- | TRBJ2-3 | - | TRBV11-2 | TGTGCCAGCAGCTTAGGCTTAGCGAGAAGCACAGATACGCAGTATTTT | CASSLGLARSTDTQYF
- | TRBJ2-1 | - | TRBV7-3 | TGTGCCAGCAGCTCGGGACTGGATCTCTACAATGAGCAGTTCTTC | CASSSGLDLYNEQFF
- | TRBJ2-1 | - | TRBV27 | TGTGCCAGCAGTTTAGGGAGCTCCTACAATGAGCAGTTCTTC | CASSLGSSYNEQFF
many | TRBJ2-1 | - | TRBV6-1 | TGTGCCAGCAGTGCCTCAGCCAAGACCCAGTTCTTC | CASSASAKTQFF
- | TRBJ1-1 | TRBD1 | TRBV5-1 | TGCGCCAGCAGCACCACACAGGGGATCATGAACACTGAAGCTTTCTTT | CASSTTQGIMNTEAFF